The 8 T cell receptor beta chains below come from one sample, sequenced in a study of blood T cell repertoires in COVID-19. Sequenced by immunoSEQ multiplex PCR; TCRdb stores in-frame clones only, minus some. This repertoire shows 650,000 to 800,000 clones, around 89% found once; its top ten account for under 0.3%. The specimen was peripheral blood. The origin of the receptors is a woman younger than 30 with acute or convalescent COVID-19.

V usage is TRBV27 and J usage is TRBJ2-1; no definite D call. CDR1 and CDR2 (germline): MNHEY, SMNVEV (reference sequence). The length of the CDR3 is 11 residues. Trimming stripped 3 bases from V and 7 bases from J, with 4 bases between. The CDR3, as DNA: TGTGCCAGCAGTTTTCGGAATGAGCAGTTCTTC. Translated: CASSFRNEQFF.

The J gene is TRBJ2-5, the V gene TRBV30; TRBD1 matches at 8 bases. Trimming removed 2 bases from V and 0 bases from J; junction bases left unmatched: 8. Germline V lookup: CDR1 GTSNPN, CDR2 SVGIG (reference sequence). The CDR3 covers 16 residues. The CDR3 loop reads CAWSPQGAPYQETQYF. CDR3 coding DNA: TGTGCCTGGAGTCCGCAGGGGGCCCCTTACCAAGAGACCCAGTACTTC.

J is TRBJ1-1 and V is TRBV7-9, with no clear D. The CDR3 length is 16 residues. V shed 1 base and J shed 2 bases, with 14 bases lying between them. The V gene's germline CDR1 is SEHNR and CDR2 FQNEAQ (reference sequence). The CDR3 DNA follows: TGTGCCAGCAGCTTAGATTTGTGGCGGAGTAACACTGAAGCTTTCTTT. This sequence encodes CASSLDLWRSNTEAFF.

The CDR3 region is CATSRGGLHSGANVLTF. For the CDR3, the DNA is TGTGCCACCAGCAGAGGGGGCTTGCACTCTGGGGCCAACGTCCTGACTTTC. The V gene is TRBV15, the J gene TRBJ2-6; D might be TRBD1 (5 bases). CDR3 size: 17 residues. V lost 1 base, J lost 0 bases, and 10 bases lay in between. CDR1 is LNHNV, CDR2 YYDKDF, per germline (reference sequence). The whole variable domain, filled in from reference TRBV15 and TRBJ2-6, reads DAMVIQNPRYQVTQFGKPVTLSCSQTLNHNVMYWYQQKSSQAPKLLFHYYDKDFNNEADTPDNFQSRRPNTSFCFLDIRSPGLGDTAMYLCATSRGGLHSGANVLTFGAGSRLTVL.

V and J are TRBV12-3 or TRBV12-4 and TRBJ1-2, with D perhaps TRBD1 (6 bases). V was trimmed by 7 bases and J by 3 bases, leaving 12 bases between them. The CDR3 totals 13 residues. The CDR3 nucleotides are TGTGCCAGCACCTCGGACAGATACTATGGCTACACCTTC. Amino acid sequence: CASTSDRYYGYTF.

This sequence joins TRBV11-2 and TRBJ2-2; 7 bases fit TRBD1. J was trimmed by 6 bases and V by 5 bases; bases with no gene match: 15. In germline, CDR1 is SGHAT, CDR2 FQNNGV. The CDR3 covers 17 residues. This chain's CDR3 is CASSALTYKGAAGELFF. The CDR3, as DNA: TGTGCCAGCAGCGCCCTCACGTACAAGGGGGCGGCCGGGGAGCTGTTTTTT. The complete variable domain, with remaining parts taken from reference TRBV11-2 and TRBJ2-2, reads EAGVAQSPRYKIIEKRQSVAFWCNPISGHATLYWYQQILGQGPKLLIQFQNNGVVDDSQLPKDRFSAERLKGVDSTLKIQPAKLEDSAVYLCASSALTYKGAAGELFFGEGSRLTVL.

This chain joins TRBV18 and TRBJ1-1, with a possible D match to TRBD1 (6 bases). The CDR3 extends over 15 amino acids. V was cut by 4 bases and J by 0 bases, with 12 bases left in between. CDR1 is KGHSH and CDR2 is LQKENI in the germline V gene. In DNA form, the CDR3 reads TGTGCCAGCTCACTCAGCAGGGGATTGAACACTGAAGCTTTCTTT. Its translation: CASSLSRGLNTEAFF. Supplemented by reference TRBV18 and TRBJ1-1, the full variable domain reads NAGVMQNPRHLVRRRGQEARLRCSPMKGHSHVYWYRQLPEEGLKFMVYLQKENIIDESGMPKERFSAEFPKEGPSILRIQQVVRGDSAAYFCASSLSRGLNTEAFFGQGTRLTVV.

J is TRBJ2-1 and V is TRBV13; D possibly corresponds to TRBD2 (6 bases). The CDR3 sequence is 17 residues long. The V end lost 5 bases, the J end lost 0 bases, and 17 bases lay between the germline ends. The germline V gene encodes CDR1 PRHDT and CDR2 FYEKMQ (reference sequence). CDR3 sequence: CASSLTVAVSSYNEQFF. CDR3 coding DNA: TGTGCCAGCAGCCTAACCGTAGCGGTGAGCTCCTACAATGAGCAGTTCTTC.